The rows below give T cell receptor beta chains drawn from one sample of a study of T cell responses to AZD1222 COVID-19 vaccine. The repertoire was sequenced with immunoSEQ multiplex PCR; TCRdb's copy has only in-frame clones and lacks some. The table has about 130,000 clones, roughly 93% seen once; the top ten hold 6.5% to 8.5%. The sequences come from peripheral blood, collected 28 days after the second AZD1222 dose. These receptors were collected from an adult who received the AZD1222 COVID-19 vaccine. The CDR3 runs from the conserved cysteine through the conserved F or W. D genes are given only for firm matches. Not every row has a clone size; where given, it reads once, few, many or a size class.

D gene: -
V gene: TRBV18
J gene: TRBJ1-6
clone size: once
CDR3 protein: CASSSGPKGGNSPLHF
CDR3 DNA: TGTGCCAGCTCGTCGGGCCCGAAGGGGGGAAATTCACCCCTCCACTTT

D gene: -
V gene: TRBV16
J gene: TRBJ1-4
clone size: -
CDR3 protein: CASSLSGGEKLFF
CDR3 DNA: TGTGCCAGCAGCCTTTCGGGGGGTGAAAAACTGTTTTTT

D gene: -
V gene: TRBV7-3
J gene: TRBJ2-2
clone size: -
CDR3 protein: CASQGEGTGELFF
CDR3 DNA: TGTGCCAGCCAGGGGGAGGGCACCGGGGAGCTGTTTTTT

D gene: TRBD2
V gene: TRBV7-6
J gene: TRBJ2-1
clone size: -
CDR3 protein: CASSLQRGAGNEQFF
CDR3 DNA: TGTGCCAGCAGCTTACAGCGGGGGGCCGGGAATGAGCAGTTCTTC

D gene: -
V gene: TRBV9
J gene: TRBJ2-5
clone size: -
CDR3 protein: CASSVASTGAVETQYF
CDR3 DNA: TGTGCCAGCAGCGTAGCGTCAACGGGGGCGGTAGAGACCCAGTACTTC

D gene: -
V gene: TRBV5-1
J gene: TRBJ2-1
clone size: -
CDR3 protein: CASSLTTSNEQFF
CDR3 DNA: TGCGCCAGCAGCCTGACGACTTCTAATGAGCAGTTCTTC

D gene: -
V gene: TRBV4-3
J gene: TRBJ1-3
clone size: -
CDR3 protein: CASSQDMGGWGSGNTIYF
CDR3 DNA: TGCGCCAGCAGCCAAGATATGGGTGGCTGGGGCTCTGGAAACACCATATATTTT

D gene: TRBD1
V gene: TRBV11-2
J gene: TRBJ2-1
clone size: -
CDR3 protein: CASSSYLTGGGYNEQFF
CDR3 DNA: TGTGCCAGCAGCTCCTACCTCACAGGGGGCGGCTACAATGAGCAGTTCTTC

D gene: -
V gene: TRBV9
J gene: TRBJ2-7
clone size: -
CDR3 protein: CASSVGRGNYEQYF
CDR3 DNA: TGTGCCAGCAGCGTAGGGAGGGGAAACTACGAGCAGTACTTC

D gene: TRBD1
V gene: TRBV19
J gene: TRBJ1-4
clone size: -
CDR3 protein: CASSTSGNRGKNEKLFF
CDR3 DNA: TGTGCCAGTAGTACCTCCGGTAACAGGGGGAAAAATGAAAAACTGTTTTTT

D gene: -
V gene: TRBV5-1
J gene: TRBJ2-3
clone size: -
CDR3 protein: CASSLGQSTDTQYF
CDR3 DNA: TGCGCCAGCAGCTTGGGACAAAGCACAGATACGCAGTATTTT

D gene: -
V gene: TRBV11-2
J gene: TRBJ1-2
clone size: -
CDR3 protein: CASRQLGGYGYTF
CDR3 DNA: TGTGCCAGCAGACAGTTGGGGGGGTATGGCTACACCTTC

D gene: TRBD1
V gene: TRBV2
J gene: TRBJ1-5
clone size: -
CDR3 protein: CASGTVNQPQHF
CDR3 DNA: TGTGCCAGCGGGACAGTCAATCAGCCCCAGCATTTT

D gene: -
V gene: TRBV6-5
J gene: TRBJ2-1
clone size: -
CDR3 protein: CASSSAVEQFF
CDR3 DNA: TGTGCCAGCAGTTCCGCCGTTGAGCAGTTCTTC

D gene: -
V gene: TRBV2
J gene: TRBJ1-1
clone size: -
CDR3 protein: CASSDWDTEAFF
CDR3 DNA: TGTGCCAGCAGTGATTGGGACACTGAAGCTTTCTTT

D gene: -
V gene: TRBV5-1
J gene: TRBJ2-5
clone size: -
CDR3 protein: CASSLWPGQGSQETQYF
CDR3 DNA: TGCGCCAGCAGCTTGTGGCCGGGGCAGGGCAGCCAAGAGACCCAGTACTTC

D gene: TRBD1
V gene: TRBV28
J gene: TRBJ1-1
clone size: -
CDR3 protein: CASSFTGGNTEAFF
CDR3 DNA: TGTGCCAGCAGTTTTACAGGGGGCAACACTGAAGCTTTCTTT

D gene: TRBD1
V gene: TRBV14
J gene: TRBJ2-7
clone size: -
CDR3 protein: CASSQYRDRGLEQYF
CDR3 DNA: TGTGCCAGCAGCCAATATAGGGACAGGGGGCTCGAGCAGTACTTC

D gene: -
V gene: TRBV9
J gene: TRBJ2-7
clone size: -
CDR3 protein: CASSVDWEVATEQYF
CDR3 DNA: TGTGCCAGCAGCGTAGATTGGGAAGTCGCTACGGAGCAGTACTTC

D gene: -
V gene: TRBV28
J gene: TRBJ2-2
clone size: -
CDR3 protein: CASSWVTGELFF
CDR3 DNA: TGTGCCAGCAGCTGGGTCACCGGGGAGCTGTTTTTT

D gene: -
V gene: TRBV30
J gene: TRBJ2-6
clone size: -
CDR3 protein: CAWTIQVSGANVLTF
CDR3 DNA: TGTGCCTGGACCATCCAGGTATCGGGGGCCAACGTCCTGACTTTC

D gene: TRBD2
V gene: TRBV9
J gene: TRBJ2-3
clone size: -
CDR3 protein: CASSVAGGDGHTQYF
CDR3 DNA: TGTGCCAGCAGCGTAGCGGGGGGGGACGGGCATACGCAGTATTTT

D gene: -
V gene: TRBV6-5
J gene: TRBJ1-6
clone size: -
CDR3 protein: CASIQGSYNSPLHF
CDR3 DNA: TGTGCCAGCATACAGGGCTCCTATAATTCACCCCTCCACTTT

D gene: -
V gene: TRBV2
J gene: TRBJ1-2
clone size: once
CDR3 protein: CASSWTAYGYTF
CDR3 DNA: TGTGCCAGCAGTTGGACAGCCTATGGCTACACCTTC

D gene: TRBD1
V gene: TRBV10-1
J gene: TRBJ2-7
clone size: -
CDR3 protein: CASTSGQPHEQYF
CDR3 DNA: TGCGCCAGCACCTCGGGACAGCCCCACGAGCAGTACTTC

D gene: -
V gene: TRBV3-1/TRBV3-2
J gene: TRBJ1-2
clone size: -
CDR3 protein: CASSRAGTLVGYTF
CDR3 DNA: TGTGCCAGCAGCCGGGCCGGGACCCTTGTAGGCTACACCTTC

D gene: TRBD1
V gene: TRBV5-4
J gene: TRBJ1-2
clone size: once
CDR3 protein: CASSPRGPGTGNGYTF
CDR3 DNA: TGTGCCAGCAGCCCCCGGGGGCCCGGGACAGGGAATGGCTACACCTTC

D gene: -
V gene: TRBV12-3/TRBV12-4
J gene: TRBJ1-5
clone size: -
CDR3 protein: CASRGGNQPQHF
CDR3 DNA: TGTGCCAGCAGAGGGGGCAATCAGCCCCAGCATTTT

D gene: TRBD1
V gene: TRBV28
J gene: TRBJ2-1
clone size: -
CDR3 protein: CASRGTGSNLGQFF
CDR3 DNA: TGTGCCAGCAGGGGGACAGGGTCAAATTTAGGGCAGTTCTTC

D gene: -
V gene: TRBV18
J gene: TRBJ2-2
clone size: -
CDR3 protein: CASSPLAGTNTGELFF
CDR3 DNA: TGTGCCAGCTCACCCCTTGCTGGTACGAACACCGGGGAGCTGTTTTTT

D gene: -
V gene: TRBV6-6
J gene: TRBJ1-1
clone size: -
CDR3 protein: CASRTATEAFF
CDR3 DNA: TGTGCCAGCAGAACAGCCACTGAAGCTTTCTTT

D gene: TRBD1
V gene: TRBV7-8
J gene: TRBJ2-1
clone size: -
CDR3 protein: CASSLELEGGQENNEQFF
CDR3 DNA: TGTGCCAGCAGCTTAGAACTGGAAGGGGGCCAAGAAAATAATGAGCAGTTCTTC